These T cell receptor beta chains were read from a single sample in a study of T cell changes during pregnancy in multiple sclerosis. Clones were read by immunoSEQ multiplex PCR, and TCRdb kept only the in-frame ones, dropping some. Of under 70,000 clones listed, 91% are singletons. The sequences come from peripheral blood, collected in the third trimester of pregnancy. The receptors were gathered from a female donor in good health, enrolled as a control in a pregnancy study. CDR3s leave out the opening cysteine and the closing phenylalanine or tryptophan.

>TRBV11-3
ASSPGTSGNVYEQY
>TRBV5-4
ASSLAGGGAEQF
>TRBV10-1
ASSDTNYGYT
>TRBV7-3
ASSLGGDFAEQY
>TRBV7-3
ASSRFLPGELF
>TRBV2
ASRTAISGLPEKLF
>TRBV13
ASSLGADTQY
>TRBV7-9
ASSADFYGYT
>TRBV30
AWSGLPKNIQY
>TRBV4-1
ASSQGGGPDEQF
>TRBV30
AWNSYTEAF
>TRBV4-1
ASSQETSGRAKAGELF
>TRBV27
ASSPGLAAIYEQY
>TRBV10-3
AISSVEGDEQF
>TRBV29-1
SVRRRTGYEKLF
>TRBV28
ASSPRPWAVNTEAF
>TRBV6-5
ASSYSRATGELF
>TRBV7-9
ASSSGLNPSTDTQY
>TRBV29-1
SVERAWVNEQF
>TRBV19
ASSMGRGAEQY
>TRBV6-5
ASSYSTGLQETQY
>TRBV13
ASSLVSSAHEQF
>TRBV7-9
ASSMEPTDQY
>TRBV9
ASSVTGQETQY
>TRBV7-8
ASSFTGTRRARDTQY
>TRBV2
ASSEYRGSYEQY
>TRBV27
ASSLGLDYEQY